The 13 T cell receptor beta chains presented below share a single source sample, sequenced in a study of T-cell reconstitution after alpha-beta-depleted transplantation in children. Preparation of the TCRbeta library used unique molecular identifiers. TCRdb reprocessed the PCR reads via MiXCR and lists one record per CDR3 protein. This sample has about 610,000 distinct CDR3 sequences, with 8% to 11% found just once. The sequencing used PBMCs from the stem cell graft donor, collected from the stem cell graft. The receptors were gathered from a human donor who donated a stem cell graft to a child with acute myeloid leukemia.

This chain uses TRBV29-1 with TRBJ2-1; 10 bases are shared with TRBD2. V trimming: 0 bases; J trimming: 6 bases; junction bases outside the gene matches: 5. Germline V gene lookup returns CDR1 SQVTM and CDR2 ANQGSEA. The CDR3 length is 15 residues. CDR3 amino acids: CSVEESSGGINEQFF. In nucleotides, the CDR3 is TGCAGCGTTGAAGAATCTAGCGGGGGAATCAATGAGCAGTTCTTC.

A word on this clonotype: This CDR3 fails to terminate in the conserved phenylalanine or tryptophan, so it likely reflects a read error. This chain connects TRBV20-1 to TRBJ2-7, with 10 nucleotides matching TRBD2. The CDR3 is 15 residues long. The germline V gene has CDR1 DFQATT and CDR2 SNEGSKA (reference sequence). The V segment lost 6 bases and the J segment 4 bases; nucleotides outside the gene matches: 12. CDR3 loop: CSAIFSGRALYEQYL. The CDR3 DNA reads TGCAGTGCCATCTTCAGCGGGAGGGCCTTGTACGAGCAGTACCTC.

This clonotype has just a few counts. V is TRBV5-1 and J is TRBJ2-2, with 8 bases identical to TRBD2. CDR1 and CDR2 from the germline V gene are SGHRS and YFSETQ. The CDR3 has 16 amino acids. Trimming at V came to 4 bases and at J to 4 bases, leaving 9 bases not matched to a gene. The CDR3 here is CASSPPGLGGTGELFF. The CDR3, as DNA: TGCGCCAGCAGCCCACCGGGACTAGGGGGCACCGGGGAGCTGTTTTTT.

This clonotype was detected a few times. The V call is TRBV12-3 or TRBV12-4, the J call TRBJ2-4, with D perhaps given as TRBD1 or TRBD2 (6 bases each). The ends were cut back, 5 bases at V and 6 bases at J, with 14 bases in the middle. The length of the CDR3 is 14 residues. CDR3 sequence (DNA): TGTGCCAGCAGTAAAGGGGGGCTCGGAAACATTCAGTACTTC. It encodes CASSKGGLGNIQYF.

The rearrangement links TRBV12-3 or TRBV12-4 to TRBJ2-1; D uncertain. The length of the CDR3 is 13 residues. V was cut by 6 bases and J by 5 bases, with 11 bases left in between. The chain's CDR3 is CASRIPSNNEQFF. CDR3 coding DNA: TGTGCCAGCAGGATCCCATCCAACAATGAGCAGTTCTTC.

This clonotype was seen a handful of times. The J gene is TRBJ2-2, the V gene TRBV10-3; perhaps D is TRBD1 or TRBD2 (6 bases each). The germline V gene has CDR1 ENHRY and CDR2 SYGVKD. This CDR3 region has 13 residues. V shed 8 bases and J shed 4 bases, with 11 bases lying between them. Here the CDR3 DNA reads TGTGCCATCCGGGGGCCGGGCACCGGGGAGCTGTTTTTT. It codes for CAIRGPGTGELFF.

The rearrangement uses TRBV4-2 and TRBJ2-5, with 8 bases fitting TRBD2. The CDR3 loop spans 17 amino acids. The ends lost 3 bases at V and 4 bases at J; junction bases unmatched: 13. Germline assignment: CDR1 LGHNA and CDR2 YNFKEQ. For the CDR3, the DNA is TGTGCCAGCAGCCAGGGGGCGGGGGGAGTAGGTGGAGAGACCCAGTACTTC. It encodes CASSQGAGGVGGETQYF.

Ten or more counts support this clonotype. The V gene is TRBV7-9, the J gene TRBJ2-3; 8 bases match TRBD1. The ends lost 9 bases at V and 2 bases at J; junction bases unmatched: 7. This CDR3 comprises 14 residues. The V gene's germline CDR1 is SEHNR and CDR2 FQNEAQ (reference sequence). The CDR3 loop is CASNQGATTDTQYF. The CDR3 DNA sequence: TGTGCCAGTAACCAGGGGGCTACCACAGATACGCAGTATTTT.

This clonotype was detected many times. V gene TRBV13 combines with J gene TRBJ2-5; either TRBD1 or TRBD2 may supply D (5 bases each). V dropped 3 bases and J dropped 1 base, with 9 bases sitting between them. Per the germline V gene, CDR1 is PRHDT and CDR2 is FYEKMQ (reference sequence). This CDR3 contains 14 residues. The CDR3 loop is CASSFGTVQETQYF. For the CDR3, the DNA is TGTGCCAGCAGCTTCGGGACGGTCCAAGAGACCCAGTACTTC.

This CDR3 reads CASSRDLSSYEQYF. The DNA for the CDR3 is TGTGCCAGCAGCCGGGATCTCAGCTCCTACGAGCAGTACTTC. This rearrangement joins TRBV7-9 to TRBJ2-7, with D possibly being TRBD2 (5 bases). CDR3 length equals 14 residues. V lost 5 bases, J lost 0 bases, and 11 bases lay in between. CDR1 and CDR2 from the germline V gene are SEHNR and FQNEAQ (reference sequence).

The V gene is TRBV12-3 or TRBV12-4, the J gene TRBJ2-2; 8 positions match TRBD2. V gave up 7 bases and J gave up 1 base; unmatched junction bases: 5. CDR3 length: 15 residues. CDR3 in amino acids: CASTPGGRNTGELFF. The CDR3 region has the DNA TGTGCCAGCACACCGGGAGGGAGGAACACCGGGGAGCTGTTTTTT.

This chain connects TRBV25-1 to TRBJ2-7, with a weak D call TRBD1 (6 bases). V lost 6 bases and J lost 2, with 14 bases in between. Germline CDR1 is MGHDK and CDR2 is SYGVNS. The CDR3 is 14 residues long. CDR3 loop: CASSESRGTYEQYF. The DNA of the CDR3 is TGTGCCAGCAGCGAAAGCAGGGGTACCTACGAGCAGTACTTC.

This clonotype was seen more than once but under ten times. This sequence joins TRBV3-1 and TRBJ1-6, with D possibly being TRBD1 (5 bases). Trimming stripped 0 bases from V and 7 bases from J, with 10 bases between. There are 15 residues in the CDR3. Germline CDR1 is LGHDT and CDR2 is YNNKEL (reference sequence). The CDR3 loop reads CASSQDGGGNSPLHF. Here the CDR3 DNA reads TGTGCCAGCAGCCAAGACGGGGGAGGGAATTCACCCCTCCACTTT.